The source of this T cell receptor (beta chain) is a study of cytomegalovirus exposure and HLA in healthy donors. The overall study: Earlier, 150 million to 200 million T cells were analyzed, and about 120 million unique TCR beta sequences were found among them.

General study points: The listing of some 170 TCR beta chains classed them as cytomegalovirus-associated.

PCR involved 60 Vbeta and 13 Jbeta primers. In the study's own analysis: The authors later counted roughly 87 million unique TCR beta chains, around 9.9 million of them shared. The repertoire was sequenced with immunoSEQ multiplex PCR; TCRdb's copy has only in-frame clones and lacks some. V, J and clone size derive from that table, while D and trimming were established from the DNA sequence. In the table there are 150,000 or so clones, roughly 80% of which are singletons. In regard to this clone: The antigen remains unidentified.

Per germline, CDR1 SNHLY and CDR2 FYNNEI. Trimming removed 0 bases from V and 3 bases from J; junction bases left unmatched: 0. The CDR3 spans 15 residues. This TCR derives from a man aged 35 to 55 in good health and CMV-seropositive. V usage is TRBV2 and J usage is TRBJ2-2; TRBD1 aligns across 8 bases. Sequenced: PBMCs. Here the CDR3 reads CASSEADRDTGELFF. The CDR3 DNA reads TGTGCCAGCAGTGAAGCGGACAGGGACACCGGGGAGCTGTTTTTT.